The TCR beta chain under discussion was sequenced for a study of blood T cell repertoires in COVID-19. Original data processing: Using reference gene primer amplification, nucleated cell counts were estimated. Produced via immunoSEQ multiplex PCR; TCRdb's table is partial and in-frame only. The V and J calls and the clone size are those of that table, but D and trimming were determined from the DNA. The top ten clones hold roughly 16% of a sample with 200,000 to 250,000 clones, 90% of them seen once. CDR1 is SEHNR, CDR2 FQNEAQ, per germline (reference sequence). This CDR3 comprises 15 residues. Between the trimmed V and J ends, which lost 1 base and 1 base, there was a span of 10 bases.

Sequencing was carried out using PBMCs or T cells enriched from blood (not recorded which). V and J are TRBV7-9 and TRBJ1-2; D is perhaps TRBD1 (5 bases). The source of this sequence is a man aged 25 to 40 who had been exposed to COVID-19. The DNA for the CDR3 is TGTGCCAGCAGCTTAGGACTGACAGATAACTATGGCTACACCTTC. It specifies CASSLGLTDNYGYTF.